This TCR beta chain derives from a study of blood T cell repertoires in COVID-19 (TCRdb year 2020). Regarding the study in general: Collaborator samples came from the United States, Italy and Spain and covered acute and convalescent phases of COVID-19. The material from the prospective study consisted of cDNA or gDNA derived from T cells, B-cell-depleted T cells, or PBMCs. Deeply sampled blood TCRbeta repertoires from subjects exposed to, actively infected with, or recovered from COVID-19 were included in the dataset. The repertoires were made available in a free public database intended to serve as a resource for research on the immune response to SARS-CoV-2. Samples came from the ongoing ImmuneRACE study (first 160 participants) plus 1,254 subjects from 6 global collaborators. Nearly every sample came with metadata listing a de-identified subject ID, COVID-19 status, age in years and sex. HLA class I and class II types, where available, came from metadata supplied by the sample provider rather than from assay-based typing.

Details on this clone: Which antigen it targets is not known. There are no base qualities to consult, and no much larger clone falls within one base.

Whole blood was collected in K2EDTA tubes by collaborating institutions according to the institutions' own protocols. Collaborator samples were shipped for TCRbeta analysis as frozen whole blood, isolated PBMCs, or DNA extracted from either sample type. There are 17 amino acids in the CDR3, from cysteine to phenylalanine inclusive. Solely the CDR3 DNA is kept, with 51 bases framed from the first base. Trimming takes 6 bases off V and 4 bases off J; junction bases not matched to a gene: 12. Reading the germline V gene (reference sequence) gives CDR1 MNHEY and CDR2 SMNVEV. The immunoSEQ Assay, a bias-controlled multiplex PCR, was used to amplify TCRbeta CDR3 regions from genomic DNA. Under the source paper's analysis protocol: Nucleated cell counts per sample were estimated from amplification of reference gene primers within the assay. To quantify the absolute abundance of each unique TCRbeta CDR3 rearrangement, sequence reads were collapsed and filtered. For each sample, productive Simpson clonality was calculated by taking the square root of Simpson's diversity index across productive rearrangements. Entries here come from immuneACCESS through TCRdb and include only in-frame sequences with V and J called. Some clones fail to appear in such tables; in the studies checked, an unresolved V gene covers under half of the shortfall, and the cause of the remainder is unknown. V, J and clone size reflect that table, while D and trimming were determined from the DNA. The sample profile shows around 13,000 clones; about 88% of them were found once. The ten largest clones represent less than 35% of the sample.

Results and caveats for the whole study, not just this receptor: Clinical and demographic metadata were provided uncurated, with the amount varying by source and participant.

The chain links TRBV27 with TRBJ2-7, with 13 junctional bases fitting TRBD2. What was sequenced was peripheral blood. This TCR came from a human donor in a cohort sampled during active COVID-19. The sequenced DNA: TGTGCCAGCAGCCGTCGCAGCGGGACTAGCGGGACATACGAGCAGTACTTC. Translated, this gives CASSRRSGTSGTYEQYF.